Each of the 3 T cell receptor beta chains below was sequenced from the same sample in a study of blood T cells in healthy people across ages. It was with a sample-barcoded 5' primer and a J-beta primer mix that a second PCR of about 7 to 12 cycles was run. A single record per CDR3 protein comes from TCRdb applying MiXCR to the 5' RACE reads. The sample has some 760,000 distinct CDR3 sequences, 20% to 25% seen once. These data also featured in a second study, about T cells of mothers and their children.

The sequencing sample was made of blood. The receptors were sampled from a boy between 10 and 17 years old in good health.

This clonotype was observed a few times. One end of the junction does not line up with germline, which may come from a read error. The chain links TRBV11-2 to TRBJ2-3, with TRBD2 matching 8 bases. Germline CDR1 SGHAT, CDR2 FQNNGV. The CDR3 consists of 20 residues. Written as DNA, the CDR3 is TGTGCCAGCAGCTTAGTCCTGGGCGCGGGAGGCTTCCAAAGCACAGGTACGCAGTATTTT. Protein product: CASSLVLGAGGFQSTGTQYF.

The chain employs TRBV6-5 and TRBJ1-1, with D possibly matching TRBD1 (5 bases). V was shortened by 0 bases and J by 1 base, with 12 bases between the two germline ends. The CDR3 extends over 16 amino acids. Germline CDR1 reads MNHEY; CDR2 reads SVGAGI. The CDR3 DNA follows: TGTGCCAGCAGTTACTCGTCGTGGCAGGGGAACACTGAAGCTTTCTTT. Its translation is CASSYSSWQGNTEAFF.

The chain employs TRBV29-1 and TRBJ2-5, with TRBD2 matching over 9 bases. This CDR3 has 13 amino acids. CDR1 is SQVTM and CDR2 is ANQGSEA in the germline V gene. V was clipped by 4 bases and J by 9 bases; unmatched bases: 9. The CDR3 DNA follows: TGCAGCGTTGCGCCTAGCGGGAAGGAGGCCCAGTACTTC. It yields the protein CSVAPSGKEAQYF.